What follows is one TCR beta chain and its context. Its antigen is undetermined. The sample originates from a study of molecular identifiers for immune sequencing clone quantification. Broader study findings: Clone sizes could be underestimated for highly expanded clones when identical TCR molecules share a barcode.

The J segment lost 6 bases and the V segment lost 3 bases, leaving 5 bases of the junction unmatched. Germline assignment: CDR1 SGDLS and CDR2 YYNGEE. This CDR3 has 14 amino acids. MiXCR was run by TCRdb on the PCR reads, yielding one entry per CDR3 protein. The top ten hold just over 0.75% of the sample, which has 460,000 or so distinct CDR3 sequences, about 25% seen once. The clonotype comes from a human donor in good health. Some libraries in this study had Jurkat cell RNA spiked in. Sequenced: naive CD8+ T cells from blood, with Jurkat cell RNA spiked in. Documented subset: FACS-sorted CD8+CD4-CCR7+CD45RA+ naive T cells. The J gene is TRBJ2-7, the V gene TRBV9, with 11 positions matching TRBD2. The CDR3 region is CASSATSGSSEQYF. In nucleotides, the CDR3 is TGTGCCAGCAGCGCCACTAGCGGGAGCTCCGAGCAGTACTTC.